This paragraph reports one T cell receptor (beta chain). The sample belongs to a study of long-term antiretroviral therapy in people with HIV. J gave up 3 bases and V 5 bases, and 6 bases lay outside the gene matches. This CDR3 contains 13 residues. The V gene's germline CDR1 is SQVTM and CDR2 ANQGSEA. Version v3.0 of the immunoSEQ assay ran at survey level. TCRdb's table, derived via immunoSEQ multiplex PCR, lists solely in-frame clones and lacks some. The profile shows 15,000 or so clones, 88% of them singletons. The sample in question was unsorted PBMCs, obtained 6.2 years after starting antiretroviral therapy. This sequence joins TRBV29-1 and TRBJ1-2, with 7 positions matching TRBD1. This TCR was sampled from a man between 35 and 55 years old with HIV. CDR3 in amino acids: CSVLQGTDYGYTF. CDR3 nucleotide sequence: TGCAGCGTTTTGCAAGGGACAGACTATGGCTACACCTTC.